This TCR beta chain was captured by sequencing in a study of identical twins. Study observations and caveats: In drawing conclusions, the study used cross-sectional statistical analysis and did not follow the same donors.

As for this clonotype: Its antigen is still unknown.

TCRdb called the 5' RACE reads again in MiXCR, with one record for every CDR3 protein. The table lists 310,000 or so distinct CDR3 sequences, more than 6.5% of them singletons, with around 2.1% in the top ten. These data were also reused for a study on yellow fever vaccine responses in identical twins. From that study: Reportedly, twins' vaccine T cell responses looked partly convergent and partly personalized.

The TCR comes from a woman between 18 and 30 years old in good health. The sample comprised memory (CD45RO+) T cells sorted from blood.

The CDR3 is CASSEVGLNEQFF. CDR3 bases: TGTGCCAGCAGTGAAGTGGGGCTGAATGAGCAGTTCTTC. The chain is built from TRBV6-1 and TRBJ2-1, with a possible D match to TRBD1 (5 bases). The CDR3 totals 13 residues. Trimming removed 1 base at V and 7 bases at J, with 8 bases between. Germline V gene sequence: CDR1 MNHNS, CDR2 SASEGT.